Listed here are 14 T cell receptor beta chains from one sample, sequenced in a study of T cell responses to AZD1222 COVID-19 vaccine. Produced via immunoSEQ multiplex PCR; TCRdb's table is partial and in-frame only. Of some 200,000 clones listed, roughly 92% are singletons. Specimen: peripheral blood, collected 28 days after the second AZD1222 dose. The receptors stem from an adult who received the AZD1222 COVID-19 vaccine.

The chain couples TRBV5-1 to TRBJ2-5; no clear D gene. CDR1 and CDR2 from the germline V gene are SGHRS and YFSETQ. This CDR3 comprises 12 residues. V lost 5 bases, J lost 1 base, and 6 bases lay in between. CDR3 loop: CASSIPQETQYF. Written as DNA, the CDR3 is TGCGCCAGCAGTATACCCCAAGAGACCCAGTACTTC. Combining the CDR3 with reference TRBV5-1 and TRBJ2-5 gives the whole variable domain KAGVTQTPRYLIKTRGQQVTLSCSPISGHRSVSWYQQTPGQGLQFLFEYFSETQRNKGNFPGRFSGRQFSNSRSEMNVSTLELGDSALYLCASSIPQETQYFGPGTRLLVL.

This chain joins TRBV4-2 and TRBJ2-5; tentative D call: TRBD1 (6 bases). V gave up 3 bases and J gave up 5 bases, with 16 bases separating them. CDR1 and CDR2 from the germline V gene are LGHNA and YNFKEQ. This CDR3 has 15 residues. This CDR3 is CASSHGTGFAETQYF. The CDR3, as DNA: TGTGCCAGCAGCCATGGAACAGGGTTTGCGGAGACCCAGTACTTC.

This clone has just one count. This chain joins TRBV6-5 and TRBJ1-6, with TRBD1 as a possible D gene (5 bases). The CDR3 spans 16 residues. Germline CDR1 and CDR2: MNHEY and SVGAGI. The V and J ends lost 4 bases and 5 bases respectively, with 15 bases between them. CDR3 in amino acids: CASSSLQARDNSPLHF. The CDR3, as DNA: TGTGCCAGCAGTTCTCTACAGGCCAGGGATAATTCACCCCTCCACTTT.

To note about this clone: A read error is possible here, since a much larger clone lies one base away. The chain couples TRBV4-3 to TRBJ1-2; 8 bases align to TRBD1. The CDR3 is 15 amino acids. Trimming cost V 1 base and J 8 bases; bases outside gene matches: 9. The germline CDR1 and CDR2 sequences are LGHNA and YSLEER. The CDR3 DNA follows: TGCGCCAGCAGCCAAGGGGGCAGGGGGCCGGGGGGCTACACCTTC. Protein product: CASSQGGRGPGGYTF.

V is TRBV7-8 and J is TRBJ2-7; the D call may be TRBD1 or TRBD2 (5 bases each). The CDR3 runs to 17 residues. Germline-derived CDR1 and CDR2 are SGHVS and FQNEAQ. V lost 4 bases and J 4 bases, leaving 23 bases between the germline ends. CDR3 protein: CASSSAYRNELVYEQYF. The CDR3 nucleotides are TGTGCCAGCAGCTCCGCATACAGGAATGAACTAGTGTACGAGCAGTACTTC.

This chain connects TRBV5-5 to TRBJ1-4; D may be TRBD1 (6 bases). Germline V gene lookup returns CDR1 SGHKS and CDR2 YYEKEE (reference sequence). Trimming cost V 4 bases and J 7 bases, with 17 bases left between them. The CDR3 spans 15 residues. The CDR3 loop is CASSKSGEGGEKLFF. The CDR3 DNA follows: TGTGCCAGCAGCAAATCAGGGGAGGGTGGTGAAAAACTGTTTTTT.

The chain's CDR3 is CAQGRGHTEAFF. CDR3 nucleotide sequence: TGTGCCCAGGGGAGGGGGCACACTGAAGCTTTCTTT. The J gene is TRBJ1-1, the V gene TRBV2; TRBD1 aligns across 7 bases. The CDR3 has 12 residues. Germline V gene lookup returns CDR1 SNHLY and CDR2 FYNNEI. The junction had 6 bases not matched to a gene; V was cut back by 11 bases and J by 3 bases.

This clone was observed once. V and J are TRBV7-9 and TRBJ1-2; 7 bases fit TRBD1. Germline V gene data show CDR1 as SEHNR and CDR2 as FQNEAQ (reference sequence). This CDR3 region has 17 residues. V shed 2 bases and J 5 bases; nucleotides not matched to a gene: 14. The CDR3 nucleotides are TGTGCCAGCAGCTTAAGTAAGGGAGGGGGCGCGACGTATGGCTACACCTTC. Its protein product is CASSLSKGGGATYGYTF.

The chain uses TRBV6-6 and TRBJ2-4; no reliable D call. The germline V gene has CDR1 MNHNY and CDR2 SVGAGI (reference sequence). V lost 6 bases, J lost 0 bases, and 6 bases lay in between. CDR3 size: 13 residues. Written as DNA, the CDR3 is TGTGCCAGCAGCAGTCTAGCCAAAAACATTCAGTACTTC. Translated: CASSSLAKNIQYF.

The chain couples TRBV15 to TRBJ1-2, with no clear D. CDR1 LNHNV and CDR2 YYDKDF come from the germline V gene (reference sequence). This CDR3 spans 13 amino acids. V was cut by 0 bases and J by 4 bases, with 6 bases left in between. CDR3 in amino acids: CATSRDPLYGYTF. DNA of the CDR3: TGTGCCACCAGCAGAGATCCCCTCTATGGCTACACCTTC.

This clone was detected once. J is TRBJ1-1 and V is TRBV3-1 (or the pseudogene TRBV3-2), with 7 bases lining up with TRBD1. V was clipped by 3 bases and J by 2 bases; unmatched bases: 3. Germline CDR1 and CDR2: LGHDT and YNNKEL (reference sequence). This CDR3 has 14 amino acids. The CDR3 DNA reads as TGTGCCAGCAGCCAGGGACAGAGAAACACTGAAGCTTTCTTT. It codes for CASSQGQRNTEAFF.

The chain employs TRBV5-1 and TRBJ2-3; D remains unclear. Germline CDR1 reads SGHRS; CDR2 reads YFSETQ. The CDR3 extends over 13 amino acids. V was cut by 3 bases and J by 4 bases, with 9 bases left in between. The CDR3 DNA reads as TGCGCCAGCAGCTCTTACAGCTCAGATACGCAGTATTTT. It translates to CASSSYSSDTQYF.

This chain uses TRBV4-2 with TRBJ2-5; perhaps TRBD2 as D (6 bases). V dropped 1 base and J dropped 1 base, with 10 bases sitting between them. Germline V lookup: CDR1 LGHNA, CDR2 YNFKEQ. The CDR3 runs 15 residues. This CDR3 is CASSQAIGGQETQYF. The CDR3 DNA sequence: TGTGCCAGCAGCCAAGCAATCGGGGGCCAAGAGACCCAGTACTTC.

CDR3 residues: CASSDGNQPQHF. CDR3 nucleotides: TGTGCCAGCTCAGACGGAAATCAGCCCCAGCATTTT. This sequence joins TRBV18 and TRBJ1-5; unclear D gene. Looked up from germline, CDR1 is KGHSH and CDR2 is LQKENI. The CDR3 is made up of 12 amino acids. V lost 5 bases and J lost 4, with 6 bases in between.